These 25 T cell receptor beta chains came from one sample sequenced in a study of a mutant IDH1 vaccine in newly diagnosed glioma. This table comes from immunoSEQ multiplex PCR, and its TCRdb copy is limited to in-frame clones, with some not included. This sample has 70,000 to 95,000 clones, with more than 70% found just once. Time point reported: week 23, last vaccination. Topical imiquimod accompanied each vaccine dose, which consisted of 300 ug of mutant IDH1 20-mer peptide. These receptors' targets are unknown. This sample comprised PBMCs, obtained from a glioma patient whose treatment included an IDH1 peptide vaccine. Source of these receptors: a woman in her 50s with glioma.

The CDR3 DNA reads TGTGCCAGCATTCTCAGGACAGGGGATCAGCCCCAGCATTTT. It specifies CASILRTGDQPQHF. V gene TRBV6-1 combines with J gene TRBJ1-5; 9 bases are a match to TRBD1. Trimming removed 7 bases from V and 5 bases from J; junction bases left unmatched: 6. The germline CDR1 and CDR2 sequences are MNHNS and SASEGT. The CDR3 extends over 14 amino acids.

This chain links TRBV4-1 with TRBJ2-2; 9 bases are a match to TRBD1. Looked up from germline, CDR1 is MGHRA and CDR2 is YSYEKL. V lost 5 bases to trimming and J lost 5 bases; unmatched junction nucleotides: 9. There are 16 residues in the CDR3. The CDR3 DNA is TGCGCCAGCAGCAGGCCGGGACAGGGTCGGACCGGGGAGCTGTTTTTT. It encodes CASSRPGQGRTGELFF.

This rearrangement joins TRBV2 to TRBJ2-1; no firm D call. The CDR3 consists of 14 residues. Trimming cost V 6 bases and J 0 bases, with 9 bases left between them. Germline V CDR1 and CDR2: SNHLY, FYNNEI. The CDR3: CASRLTSSYNEQFF. Here the CDR3 DNA reads TGTGCCAGCAGACTCACGAGCTCCTACAATGAGCAGTTCTTC.

This rearrangement joins TRBV30 to TRBJ2-1, with TRBD1 matching 8 bases. Germline CDR1 and CDR2: GTSNPN and SVGIG (reference sequence). The CDR3 is 13 residues long. Trimming at V came to 5 bases and at J to 1 base, leaving 1 base not matched to a gene. The CDR3, as DNA: TGTGCCTGGGACAGGGGTTCCTACAATGAGCAGTTCTTC. Protein product: CAWDRGSYNEQFF.

This clone was counted a single time. This sequence joins TRBV27 and TRBJ2-7; possible D gene TRBD2, 6 bases. Germline CDR1 reads MNHEY; CDR2 reads SMNVEV (reference sequence). The CDR3 length is 15 residues. With 2 bases removed from V and 6 bases from J, the gap between germline ends came to 17 bases. Here the CDR3 DNA reads TGTGCCAGCAGTTTAAGGAGGGGACGCGAGGGCGAGCAGTACTTC. This codes for CASSLRRGREGEQYF.

The sample holds a few counts of this clone. The V gene is TRBV7-9, the J gene TRBJ2-7; D not resolved. The CDR3 is 15 amino acids. V lost 5 bases and J 6 bases, leaving 20 bases between the germline ends. Germline lookup yields CDR1 SEHNR and CDR2 FQNEAQ (reference sequence). The CDR3 reads CASSPVRWTASEQYF. CDR3 coding DNA: TGTGCCAGCAGCCCCGTGCGCTGGACCGCCTCCGAGCAGTACTTC.

V usage is TRBV7-6 and J usage is TRBJ1-1; D unclear. This CDR3 has 15 residues. Germline V CDR1 and CDR2: SGHVS, FNYEAQ. V lost 1 base to trimming and J lost 0 bases, with 9 bases between them. The CDR3 protein is CASSLEVRMNTEAFF. For the CDR3, the DNA is TGTGCCAGCAGCTTAGAGGTCAGAATGAACACTGAAGCTTTCTTT. The full variable domain, completed using reference TRBV7-6 and TRBJ1-1, is GAGVSQSPRYKVTKRGQDVALRCDPISGHVSLYWYRQALGQGPEFLTYFNYEAQQDKSGLPNDRFSAERPEGSISTLTIQRTEQRDSAMYRCASSLEVRMNTEAFFGQGTRLTVV.

The V gene is TRBV4-1, the J gene TRBJ1-1; D might be TRBD1 (5 bases). This CDR3 spans 14 amino acids. Germline V gene lookup returns CDR1 MGHRA and CDR2 YSYEKL. V shed 6 bases and J shed 2 bases, with 13 bases lying between them. The CDR3 sequence: CASRSMGGNTEAFF. The CDR3 DNA sequence: TGCGCCAGCAGGTCAATGGGGGGAAACACTGAAGCTTTCTTT.

Here the CDR3 DNA reads TGTGCCAGCAGCTTAGGGTATGGAGGTGGAAGCAATCAGCCCCAGCATTTT. Amino acids: CASSLGYGGGSNQPQHF. The rearrangement joins TRBV7-6 to TRBJ1-5; D uncertain. Between the trimmed V and J ends, which lost 1 base and 1 base, there was a span of 14 bases. Germline V gene lookup returns CDR1 SGHVS and CDR2 FNYEAQ. The CDR3 is 17 residues long.

The V gene is TRBV20-1, the J gene TRBJ2-1; D remains unclear. V gave up 5 bases and J gave up 7 bases, with 9 bases separating them. Germline V gene lookup returns CDR1 DFQATT and CDR2 SNEGSKA (reference sequence). The CDR3 length is 11 residues. The CDR3 here is CSAGLWNEQFF. For the CDR3, the DNA is TGCAGTGCTGGTCTTTGGAATGAGCAGTTCTTC.

This rearrangement joins TRBV14 to TRBJ1-2; tentatively, D is TRBD1 (6 bases). The V and J ends lost 2 bases and 3 bases respectively, with 10 bases between them. Per germline, CDR1 SGHDN and CDR2 FVKESK. There are 14 residues in the CDR3. In nucleotides, the CDR3 is TGTGCCAGCAGCCAACTAGGACAGTACTATGGCTACACCTTC. As protein: CASSQLGQYYGYTF.

The chain joins TRBV28 to TRBJ2-1; no clear D. The CDR3 extends over 13 amino acids. Trimming left V 3 bases short and J 7 bases short, with 10 bases between. Germline V gives CDR1 MDHEN, CDR2 SYDVKM. The DNA for the CDR3 is TGTGCCAGCAGTTTCCTCTCGGGTAATGAGCAGTTCTTC. Its protein is CASSFLSGNEQFF.

This chain connects TRBV5-1 to TRBJ1-2; TRBD1 matches 7 bases. Germline V lookup: CDR1 SGHRS, CDR2 YFSETQ. The CDR3 runs to 15 residues. The J segment lost 3 bases and the V segment lost 4 bases, leaving 9 bases of the junction unmatched. The CDR3 DNA reads TGCGCCAGCAGCCTACGACAGGGAACTGACTATGGCTACACCTTC. Its protein is CASSLRQGTDYGYTF. The complete variable domain, with remaining parts taken from reference TRBV5-1 and TRBJ1-2, reads KAGVTQTPRYLIKTRGQQVTLSCSPISGHRSVSWYQQTPGQGLQFLFEYFSETQRNKGNFPGRFSGRQFSNSRSEMNVSTLELGDSALYLCASSLRQGTDYGYTFGSGTRLTVV.

CDR3 nucleotides: TGTGCCAGCAGGTCGGGGGGCTCCTACAATGAGCAGTTCTTC. Translating it yields CASRSGGSYNEQFF. J is TRBJ2-1 and V is TRBV6-1, with TRBD2 matching over 7 bases. Germline V lookup: CDR1 MNHNS, CDR2 SASEGT. The CDR3 has 14 residues. Unmatched junction bases numbered 2, after V lost 6 bases and J lost 0 bases.

CDR3 in DNA: TGTGCCAGCAGCCAAGAAGGACTAAGGGGACCTGCAACTAATGAAAAACTGTTTTTT. This gives the protein CASSQEGLRGPATNEKLFF. The chain is built from TRBV4-2 and TRBJ1-4; D is perhaps TRBD1 (5 bases). V dropped 0 bases and J dropped 0 bases, with 17 bases sitting between them. The CDR3 is 19 residues long. Germline V gene sequence: CDR1 LGHNA, CDR2 YNFKEQ.

The chain couples TRBV7-9 to TRBJ2-3; 9 bases are a match to TRBD2. Germline V gives CDR1 SEHNR, CDR2 FQNEAQ (reference sequence). CDR3 length equals 15 residues. The junction had 6 bases not matched to a gene; V was cut back by 6 bases and J by 2 bases. CDR3 region: CASRPAGGPTDTQYF. The CDR3 nucleotides are TGTGCCAGCAGACCTGCGGGAGGGCCCACAGATACGCAGTATTTT.

The chain is built from TRBV4-2 and TRBJ2-1, with TRBD2 matching over 12 bases. V lost 2 bases, J lost 6 bases, and 2 bases stayed unmatched. This CDR3 contains 15 residues. The germline V gene encodes CDR1 LGHNA and CDR2 YNFKEQ. The CDR3 sequence is CASSQRGLAGNEQFF. CDR3 DNA sequence: TGTGCCAGCAGCCAACGGGGACTAGCGGGCAATGAGCAGTTCTTC.

This sequence joins TRBV29-1 and TRBJ2-1; 10 bases line up with TRBD1. Looked up from germline, CDR1 is SQVTM and CDR2 is ANQGSEA. V was clipped by 1 base and J by 8 bases; unmatched bases: 8. CDR3 length: 15 amino acids. The DNA for the CDR3 is TGCAGCGTTGAAGGGGACAGGGGCCCTCGGGATGAGCAGTTCTTC. Translation: CSVEGDRGPRDEQFF.

The chain couples TRBV7-2 to TRBJ2-7; 12 nucleotides match TRBD2. CDR1 is SGHTA, CDR2 FQGNSA, per germline. The CDR3 length is 15 residues. Unmatched junction bases numbered 6, after V lost 2 bases and J lost 7 bases. The CDR3 DNA sequence: TGTGCCAGCAGCTTAAAGGGACTAGCGGGTGGAGAGCAGTACTTC. Protein product: CASSLKGLAGGEQYF.

The chain couples TRBV5-1 to TRBJ2-5, with TRBD1 matching 12 bases. Germline V gene lookup returns CDR1 SGHRS and CDR2 YFSETQ. The V segment lost 0 bases and the J segment 5 bases; nucleotides outside the gene matches: 5. This CDR3 spans 16 amino acids. The CDR3 region has the DNA TGCGCCAGCAGCTTGGTGGGACAGGGGGCATCGGAGACCCAGTACTTC. This gives the protein CASSLVGQGASETQYF.

The genes are TRBV5-4 and TRBJ2-1; 8 bases match TRBD2. The V gene's germline CDR1 is SGHNT and CDR2 YYREEE (reference sequence). The J segment lost 5 bases and the V segment lost 3 bases, leaving 7 bases of the junction unmatched. This CDR3 has 15 residues. The CDR3 nucleotides read TGTGCCAGCAGCTCCCAGCGGGAGTCCCACAATGAGCAGTTCTTC. Its translation: CASSSQRESHNEQFF.

The CDR3, as DNA: TGTGCCAGCAGTCGTAACAGGGGGCTCACAGATACGCAGTATTTT. Residues: CASSRNRGLTDTQYF. The gene calls are TRBV6-5 and TRBJ2-3, with 9 nucleotides matching TRBD1. J was trimmed by 2 bases and V by 5 bases; bases with no gene match: 5. The germline CDR1 and CDR2 sequences are MNHEY and SVGAGI. This CDR3 is built from 15 residues.

Regarding this clone: A junction end diverges from the germline sequence, so it may reflect a read error. The chain carries TRBV7-7 and TRBJ2-5; 12 nucleotides align to TRBD1. Germline loops: CDR1 SSHAT, CDR2 FNYEAQ (reference sequence). CDR3 length: 14 residues. The CDR3 nucleotides are TGTGCTAGCAGCAGGGGACAGGGGGCTAAGACCCAGTACTTC. It encodes CASSRGQGAKTQYF.

The rearrangement uses TRBV19 and TRBJ2-5; either TRBD1 or TRBD2 may supply D (5 bases each). CDR3 size: 14 residues. CDR1 is LNHDA, CDR2 SQIVND, per germline (reference sequence). V lost 6 bases and J lost 3, with 14 bases in between. CDR3 in DNA: TGTGCCAGTAGCCTGGGACGGGGAAAAGAGACCCAGTACTTC. Its protein is CASSLGRGKETQYF.

The chain links TRBV2 to TRBJ2-7; TRBD2 matches at 8 bases. This CDR3 comprises 13 residues. The junction had 2 bases not matched to a gene; V was cut back by 4 bases and J by 3 bases. The germline V gene encodes CDR1 SNHLY and CDR2 FYNNEI. The CDR3 protein is CASSGGTSYEQYF. CDR3 coding DNA: TGTGCCAGCAGTGGGGGGACTAGCTACGAGCAGTACTTC.